Below are 23 T cell receptor beta chains sequenced from a single sample in a study of beta chain features in type 1 diabetes. The whole isolated RNA underwent reverse transcription, so sequencing captured expressed TCRB transcripts. The repertoire was sequenced with immunoSEQ multiplex PCR; TCRdb's copy has only in-frame clones and lacks some. The data contain around 250,000 clones, 12% to 15% of them singletons. Sequencing input: naive CD4+ T cells from blood. These receptor sequences come from a middle-aged woman in good health.

CDR3 residues: CASSLLSGGGRAQYF. The DNA of the CDR3 is TGTGCCAGCAGTTTGCTTAGCGGGGGGGGCAGGGCCCAGTACTTC. The V and J genes are TRBV6-5 and TRBJ2-5, with 11 bases identical to TRBD2. Looked up from germline, CDR1 is MNHEY and CDR2 is SVGAGI. Unmatched junction bases numbered 10, after V lost 4 bases and J lost 9 bases. The length of the CDR3 is 15 residues.

This clone was seen only a few times. The genes are TRBV5-1 and TRBJ2-1, with TRBD2 identical over 7 bases. Germline V CDR1 and CDR2: SGHRS, YFSETQ. The CDR3 loop spans 15 amino acids. V gave up 2 bases and J gave up 5 bases; unmatched junction bases: 7. The CDR3 protein is CASSLYAGRDNEQFF. CDR3 sequence (DNA): TGCGCCAGCAGCTTATATGCGGGGAGGGACAATGAGCAGTTCTTC.

This chain connects TRBV5-8 to TRBJ2-1; TRBD1 matches 8 bases. Germline V gives CDR1 SGHTS, CDR2 YDEGEE. J gave up 3 bases and V 0 bases, and 2 bases lay outside the gene matches. This CDR3 has 15 residues. This chain's CDR3 is CASSLAGQDYNEQFF. The DNA of the CDR3 is TGTGCCAGCAGCTTGGCGGGACAGGACTACAATGAGCAGTTCTTC.

Many counts were recorded for this clone. V is TRBV4-3 and J is TRBJ2-5, with a tentative D call TRBD1 (6 bases). In germline, CDR1 is LGHNA, CDR2 YSLEER. Trimming removed 4 bases from V and 1 base from J, with 10 bases in between. CDR3 length: 14 residues. The CDR3 sequence: CASSPRGLQETQYF. DNA for the CDR3: TGCGCCAGCAGCCCCAGGGGCCTCCAAGAGACCCAGTACTTC.

The chain has TRBV4-2 and TRBJ1-6; D is perhaps TRBD1 (6 bases). The CDR3 sequence is 16 residues long. V gave up 0 bases and J gave up 9 bases, with 15 bases separating them. Germline V lookup: CDR1 LGHNA, CDR2 YNFKEQ. The CDR3 region has the DNA TGTGCCAGCAGCCAAGATCATATCCGACAGGCTTCACCCCTCCACTTT. Amino acids: CASSQDHIRQASPLHF.

There are a few counts of this clone. This chain joins TRBV5-1 and TRBJ1-1; TRBD1 matches at 7 bases. The CDR3 loop spans 15 amino acids. The germline gives CDR1 SGHRS, CDR2 YFSETQ. V lost 2 bases, J lost 9 bases, and 13 bases stayed unmatched. This CDR3 reads CASSFGVQDRAQAFF. CDR3 in DNA: TGCGCCAGCAGCTTTGGGGTCCAAGACAGGGCGCAAGCTTTCTTT.

The chain is built from TRBV7-2 and TRBJ2-5, with 11 bases aligning to TRBD2. There are 17 residues in the CDR3. CDR1 is SGHTA and CDR2 is FQGNSA in the germline V gene. V lost 1 base and J lost 2; bases outside the gene matches: 6. In DNA form, the CDR3 reads TGTGCCAGCAGCTTAGATACGACTAGCGGGGTACAAGAGACCCAGTACTTC. This gives the protein CASSLDTTSGVQETQYF.

The chain carries TRBV7-9 and TRBJ1-1; weak D call: TRBD1 (5 bases). Germline values: CDR1 SEHNR, CDR2 FQNEAQ (reference sequence). V dropped 6 bases and J dropped 7 bases, with 15 bases sitting between them. CDR3 size: 13 residues. The CDR3 coding sequence is TGTGCCAGCAGTTCTAGGGGTCCAAGTGAAGCTTTCTTT. Translation gives CASSSRGPSEAFF.

This clone showed up just a few times. The V and J genes are TRBV18 and TRBJ2-3; D may be TRBD2 (6 bases). CDR3 size: 16 residues. V was shortened by 0 bases and J by 2 bases, with 12 bases between the two germline ends. Per germline, CDR1 KGHSH and CDR2 LQKENI. The CDR3 DNA sequence: TGTGCCAGCTCACCACCGTGGGGGACTCACACAGATACGCAGTATTTT. Its protein product is CASSPPWGTHTDTQYF.

The chain couples TRBV27 to TRBJ2-5; 9 positions agree with TRBD1. Trimming cost V 2 bases and J 5 bases; bases outside gene matches: 3. The CDR3 is 14 residues long. CDR1 is MNHEY and CDR2 is SMNVEV in the germline V gene (reference sequence). The CDR3 nucleotides are TGTGCCAGCAGTTTAACAGGGGGCGCTGAGACCCAGTACTTC. As protein: CASSLTGGAETQYF.

This clone appeared a few times. The rearrangement links TRBV29-1 to TRBJ1-1; D is uncertain. The CDR3 is 13 amino acids. CDR1 and CDR2 (germline): SQVTM, ANQGSEA. Deletions cut 1 base from V and 0 bases from J, with 6 bases between. CDR3 nucleotide sequence: TGCAGCGTTGAAGGTTCCATGAACACTGAAGCTTTCTTT. Translation: CSVEGSMNTEAFF.

This clone has at least ten counts. This chain uses TRBV20-1 with TRBJ2-5; D is uncertain. Trimming took 6 bases from V and 5 from J, leaving 7 bases between them. CDR1 is DFQATT and CDR2 is SNEGSKA in the germline V gene (reference sequence). This CDR3 is built from 10 residues. The CDR3 sequence: CSAVLETQYF. The CDR3 coding sequence is TGCAGTGCCGTCCTCGAGACCCAGTACTTC.

This clone was seen a handful of times. This chain connects TRBV25-1 to TRBJ2-3, with 9 bases aligning to TRBD2. The CDR3 covers 17 residues. Germline assignment: CDR1 MGHDK and CDR2 SYGVNS. V shed 7 bases, J shed 4 bases, and the junction held 15 bases outside the gene matches. The CDR3 DNA follows: TGTGCCAGCACCCTCCTAGGAGGCGGGGGGGCCGCAGATACGCAGTATTTT. Its protein is CASTLLGGGGAADTQYF. Based on the CDR3 plus reference TRBV25-1 and TRBJ2-3, the full variable domain is EADIYQTPRYLVIGTGKKITLECSQTMGHDKMYWYQQDPGMELHLIHYSYGVNSTEKGDLSSESTVSRIRTEHFPLTLESARPSHTSQYLCASTLLGGGGAADTQYFGPGTRLTVL.

This clone was seen more than once but under ten times. The chain uses TRBV11-2 and TRBJ2-1; 7 nucleotides match TRBD2. This CDR3 has 14 amino acids. Unmatched junction bases numbered 6, after V lost 5 bases and J lost 5 bases. CDR1 and CDR2 from the germline V gene are SGHAT and FQNNGV. CDR3: CASSQTSAHNEQFF. For the CDR3, the DNA is TGTGCCAGCAGCCAAACTAGCGCACACAATGAGCAGTTCTTC.

This clone was counted between two and nine times. The chain uses TRBV7-2 and TRBJ1-4; 8 positions match TRBD1. After removal of 4 bases from V and 8 bases from J, the junction contained 6 bases not matched to a gene. The CDR3 extends over 14 amino acids. Germline values: CDR1 SGHTA, CDR2 FQGNSA. This chain's CDR3 is CASSSTGVGEKLFF. CDR3 DNA sequence: TGTGCCAGCAGCTCGACAGGGGTGGGGGAAAAACTGTTTTTT.

The chain has TRBV6-1 and TRBJ1-2, with a possible D match to TRBD1 (5 bases). Trimming took 3 bases from V and 0 from J, leaving 11 bases between them. CDR1 and CDR2 (germline): MNHNS, SASEGT. CDR3 length equals 15 residues. CDR3 nucleotide sequence: TGTGCCAGCAGTGAGTCAGGGTTCACTAACTATGGCTACACCTTC. Amino acid sequence: CASSESGFTNYGYTF.

The chain couples TRBV5-1 to TRBJ2-3, with D possibly being TRBD2 (5 bases). V was trimmed by 5 bases and J by 2 bases, leaving 18 bases between them. Germline V CDR1 and CDR2: SGHRS, YFSETQ. The CDR3 consists of 16 residues. The CDR3 DNA is TGCGCCAGCAGTCAGGAGGCGCGTGGTTTCACAGATACGCAGTATTTT. Protein product: CASSQEARGFTDTQYF.

A remark on this clone: Other DNA sequences in the sample encode the same CDR3. This chain uses TRBV7-8 with TRBJ2-7; 7 nucleotides agree with TRBD1. This CDR3 contains 14 residues. With V trimmed by 6 bases and J by 2 bases, 7 bases remained unmatched. Germline V gene data show CDR1 as SGHVS and CDR2 as FQNEAQ. In nucleotides, the CDR3 is TGTGCCAGCAGGGGCCGGGACAGACCCTACGAGCAGTACTTC. Amino acids: CASRGRDRPYEQYF.

This chain connects TRBV18 to TRBJ1-1; tentative D call: TRBD1 (5 bases). There are 13 residues in the CDR3. With 3 bases removed from V and 4 bases from J, the gap between germline ends came to 9 bases. Germline V gene lookup returns CDR1 KGHSH and CDR2 LQKENI. The CDR3 region is CASSPLDSTEAFF. The CDR3 nucleotides are TGTGCCAGCTCACCTCTCGACAGCACTGAAGCTTTCTTT.

The genes are TRBV18 and TRBJ1-1; D is uncertain. Trimming took 1 base from V and 4 from J, leaving 13 bases between them. There are 15 residues in the CDR3. CDR1 and CDR2 from the germline V gene are KGHSH and LQKENI. CDR3 in amino acids: CASSPLPSRITEAFF. CDR3 coding DNA: TGTGCCAGCTCACCACTTCCCTCCAGGATCACTGAAGCTTTCTTT.

Ten or more counts support this clone. The chain is built from TRBV7-2 and TRBJ2-4, with D perhaps TRBD1 (7 bases). Germline values: CDR1 SGHTA, CDR2 FQGNSA. V was trimmed by 5 bases and J by 3 bases, leaving 11 bases between them. This CDR3 comprises 14 residues. CDR3 in amino acids: CASSARGDKNIQYF. The CDR3 DNA reads as TGTGCCAGCAGCGCCAGGGGGGACAAAAACATTCAGTACTTC.

The chain has TRBV5-4 and TRBJ1-2; no clear D. V gave up 0 bases and J gave up 7 bases, with 7 bases separating them. Germline V CDR1 and CDR2: SGHNT, YYREEE (reference sequence). The CDR3 runs 12 residues. The CDR3 loop is CASSLDPRGYTF. DNA for the CDR3: TGTGCCAGCAGCTTGGATCCTCGTGGCTACACCTTC.

This sequence joins TRBV6-5 and TRBJ2-2; D remains unclear. V was cut by 1 base and J by 4 bases, with 10 bases left in between. CDR3 length equals 15 residues. CDR1 MNHEY and CDR2 SVGAGI come from the germline V gene. The CDR3 region has the DNA TGTGCCAGCAGTTACTGGGCCACCGGCACCGGGGAGCTGTTTTTT. Protein product: CASSYWATGTGELFF.